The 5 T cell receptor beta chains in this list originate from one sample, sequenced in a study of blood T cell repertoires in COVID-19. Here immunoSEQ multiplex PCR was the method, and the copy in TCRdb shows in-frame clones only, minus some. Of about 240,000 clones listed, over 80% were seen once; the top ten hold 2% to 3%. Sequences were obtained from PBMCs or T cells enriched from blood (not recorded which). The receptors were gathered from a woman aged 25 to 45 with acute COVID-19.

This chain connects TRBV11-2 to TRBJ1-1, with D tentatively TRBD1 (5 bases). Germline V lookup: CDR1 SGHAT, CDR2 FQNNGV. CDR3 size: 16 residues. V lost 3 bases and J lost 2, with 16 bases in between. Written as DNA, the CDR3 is TGTGCCAGCAGCTTTACAGGAGCCTTCTTTAACACTGAAGCTTTCTTT. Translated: CASSFTGAFFNTEAFF. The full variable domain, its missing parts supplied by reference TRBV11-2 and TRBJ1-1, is EAGVAQSPRYKIIEKRQSVAFWCNPISGHATLYWYQQILGQGPKLLIQFQNNGVVDDSQLPKDRFSAERLKGVDSTLKIQPAKLEDSAVYLCASSFTGAFFNTEAFFGQGTRLTVV.

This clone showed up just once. DNA of the CDR3: TGCGCCAGCAAAGGGACTAGCGGGGGGGTCGTAGAGACCCAGTACTTC. Its protein is CASKGTSGGVVETQYF. The rearrangement uses TRBV10-2 and TRBJ2-5; 16 nucleotides align to TRBD2. Germline CDR1 reads WSHSY; CDR2 reads SAAADI. The CDR3 spans 16 residues. The ends lost 7 bases at V and 4 bases at J; junction bases unmatched: 6.

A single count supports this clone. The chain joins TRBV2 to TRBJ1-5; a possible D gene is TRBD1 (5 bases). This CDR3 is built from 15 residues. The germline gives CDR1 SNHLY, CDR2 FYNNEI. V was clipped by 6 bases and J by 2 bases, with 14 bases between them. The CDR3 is CASRASGGGNQPQHF. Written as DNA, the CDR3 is TGTGCCAGCAGGGCGAGCGGGGGTGGCAATCAGCCCCAGCATTTT.

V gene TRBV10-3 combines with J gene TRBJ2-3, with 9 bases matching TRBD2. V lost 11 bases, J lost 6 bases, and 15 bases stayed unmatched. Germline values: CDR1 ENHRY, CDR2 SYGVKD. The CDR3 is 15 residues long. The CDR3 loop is CAVQPGLALKDTQYF. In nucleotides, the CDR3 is TGTGCCGTCCAACCGGGACTAGCTCTCAAGGATACGCAGTATTTT.

CDR3 sequence: CASNPNRNTGELFF. The CDR3 nucleotides are TGTGCCAGCAACCCGAACAGGAACACCGGGGAGCTGTTTTTT. This chain uses TRBV7-2 with TRBJ2-2, with no clear D. CDR3 size: 14 residues. Trimming pared 7 bases from V and 1 base from J, leaving 10 bases between. CDR1 SGHTA and CDR2 FQGNSA come from the germline V gene.